This T cell receptor (beta chain) was found in a study of blood T cell repertoires in COVID-19. Whole-study context: Donors in the United States, Italy and Spain gave samples during acute or convalescent COVID-19. T cells, B-cell-depleted T cells, or PBMCs provided the cDNA or gDNA that served as material.

Assay: immunoSEQ multiplex PCR; the TCRdb copy retains only in-frame clones and omits some. The sample has approximately 200,000 clones; approximately 86% are singletons. The CDR3 totals 14 residues. CDR1 and CDR2 from the germline V gene are SNHLY and FYNNEI. V shed 6 bases and J 0 bases; nucleotides not matched to a gene: 4. This receptor was taken from a man between 18 and 29 years old with active or convalescent COVID-19. The rearrangement uses TRBV2 and TRBJ1-1; 7 bases map to TRBD1. Input material: peripheral blood. CDR3 nucleotide sequence: TGTGCCAGCAGGGAACAGGGGATGAACACTGAAGCTTTCTTT. It codes for CASREQGMNTEAFF.